Sequencing of this T cell receptor beta chain was carried out in a study of T-cell reconstitution after alpha-beta-depleted transplantation in children (dated by TCRdb to the mid-2010s). With regard to the full study: Using TCR repertoire profiling, the study followed T-cell immune reconstitution in a quantitative way in children after TCRalphabeta/CD19-depleted allogeneic hematopoietic cell transplantation.

A note on this clonotype: It lacks a known antigen. Per-base quality was not reported, and no clone a single base away is much larger than it.

Libraries were built with PCR. This sample was sequenced with an Illumina HiSeq 2500. To normalize quantification of the TCRbeta repertoire, the TCR libraries were built with molecular barcoding that relied on unique molecular identifiers. TCRdb redid the processing of the public reads, applying fastp at Q25 and MiXCR, and retained in-frame beta chains. Identical CDR3 proteins give one entry, which carries the most common genes and DNA. The table for this sample lists hundreds of thousands of distinct CDR3 sequences; roughly a tenth of them were counted only once. Of the sample, around 2.2% is held by the ten largest clones. This specimen's treatment or condition label, interpreted: allogeneic hematopoietic cell transplantation with graft depleted of TCRalphabeta T cells and CD19 B cells. The transplant recipients were children given TCRalphabeta/CD19-depleted allogeneic hematopoietic cell grafts.

The full study reports these points: In some patients, the high TCRbeta diversity seen at day 60 was put down to recipient T cells and intrathymic progenitors that had survived conditioning. Over the following months the frequencies of hyperexpanded clones went down, and after one year T-cell counts and TCRbeta diversity were mostly credited to newly produced T cells. The apparently early alphabetaT-cell count recovery about two months after transplant was reportedly dependent on only several hundred rapidly expanded clones derived from non-depleted graft cells.

This receptor was identified in a child aged 2 to 15 with inherited bone marrow failure, due to receive a stem cell transplant. The input for sequencing was PBMCs, taken before TCRalphabeta/CD19-depleted stem cell transplant.

The CDR3 here reads CAISDFSGDNEQFF. The DNA is as follows: TGTGCCATCAGTGACTTCTCCGGGGACAATGAGCAGTTCTTC. This sequence uses TRBV10-3 and TRBJ2-1; perhaps TRBD2 is the D gene, with 5 bases matching. From the cysteine through the phenylalanine, the CDR3 covers 14 amino acids. Kept here is only the CDR3 DNA, which spans 42 bases and is read in frame from base 1. V is shortened by 3 bases, J by 5 bases, and the region joining them spans 11 bases. As encoded in the germline V gene, CDR1 is ENHRY while CDR2 is SYGVKD.